This TCR beta chain derives from a study of shared clonotypes between healthy human individuals. Germline CDR1 and CDR2: MNHEY and SMNVEV (reference sequence). V lost 3 bases and J 4 bases, leaving 13 bases between the germline ends. The length of the CDR3 is 15 residues. Sorted-subset replicate PCR reactions contained 150 to 200 ng DNA, corresponding to around 30,000 T cell genomes. Profiled with immunoSEQ multiplex PCR; TCRdb holds only in-frame clones, not every one. The table has under 2.5 million clones, just under 95% seen once. Study outcomes and limitations: It was the non-shared clonotypes that had lower generation probabilities than clonotypes shared by all four donors. Limited genetic and exposure-history diversity came from having few donors. About 4.5% of naive CD4 clonotypes were common to several donors.

About this clone itself: Its antigen is currently unknown.

The specimen was naive CD4+ T cells from PBMCs. Subset of the sample: CD45RA+ positively selected. The rearrangement uses TRBV27 and TRBJ1-5, with a weak D call TRBD1 (6 bases). The TCR was taken from a man younger than 30 in good health. Some clones in this sample may be carry-over from other donors' samples. In DNA, the CDR3 is TGTGCCAGCAGTTTCGGCAGGGGACTAAATCAGCCCCAGCATTTT. Translation gives CASSFGRGLNQPQHF.